This T cell receptor (beta chain) was obtained from a study of blood T cells in healthy people across ages. Study-wide context: Capture via template switching afforded approximately one barcoded beta molecule per two T cells.

In regard to this clonotype: One end of the junction is discordant with germline, which a read error may explain.

PCR was performed a second time for roughly 7 to 12 cycles using a sample-barcoded 5' primer and a J-beta primer mix. TCRdb analysed the 5' RACE reads with MiXCR anew, one entry per CDR3 protein. The data hold approximately 780,000 distinct CDR3 sequences, with more than 25% observed a single time. The CDR3 runs to 14 residues. The same sample was also used in a study of T cells of mothers and their children. This second study says: Sequencing got over 9 million TCR beta CDR3 reads from each mother and approximately 3 million from each child. Slightly higher but non-significant overlap marked related mother-child pairs versus unrelated pairs.

The sequenced sample was blood. The rearrangement links TRBV12-3 or TRBV12-4 to TRBJ1-2; D perhaps matches TRBD1 (5 bases). The TCR sequence derives from a boy aged 5-17 years in good health. The CDR3 loop reads CASSLPGLNYAYTF. CDR3 nucleotide sequence: TGTGCCAGCAGCCTACCGGGACTTAACTATGCCTACACCTTC.